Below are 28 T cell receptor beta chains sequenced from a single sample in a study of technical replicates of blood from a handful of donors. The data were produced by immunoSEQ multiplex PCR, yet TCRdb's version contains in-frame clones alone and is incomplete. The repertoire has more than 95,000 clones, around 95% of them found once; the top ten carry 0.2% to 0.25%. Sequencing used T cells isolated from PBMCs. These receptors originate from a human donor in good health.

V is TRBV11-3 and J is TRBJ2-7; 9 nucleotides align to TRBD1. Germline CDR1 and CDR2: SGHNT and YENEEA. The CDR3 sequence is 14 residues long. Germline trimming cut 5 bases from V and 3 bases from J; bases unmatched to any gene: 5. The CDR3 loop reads CASSLRDRDYEQYF. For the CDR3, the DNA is TGTGCCAGCAGCCTCCGGGACAGGGACTACGAGCAGTACTTC.

CDR3 DNA: TGTGCCAGCAGCGTAGGTGGCAGGGGGCTAGCCTATGGCTACACCTTC. Its translation: CASSVGGRGLAYGYTF. V and J are TRBV9 and TRBJ1-2; 8 bases match TRBD1. Germline trimming cut 0 bases from V and 4 bases from J; bases unmatched to any gene: 8. The germline gives CDR1 SGDLS, CDR2 YYNGEE. There are 16 residues in the CDR3.

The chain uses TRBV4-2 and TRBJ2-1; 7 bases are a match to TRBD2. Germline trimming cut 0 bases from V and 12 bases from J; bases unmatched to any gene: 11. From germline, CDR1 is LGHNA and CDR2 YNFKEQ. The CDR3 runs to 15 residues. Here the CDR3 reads CASSQDKAQLARQFF. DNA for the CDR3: TGTGCCAGCAGCCAAGATAAGGCCCAACTAGCGCGGCAGTTCTTC.

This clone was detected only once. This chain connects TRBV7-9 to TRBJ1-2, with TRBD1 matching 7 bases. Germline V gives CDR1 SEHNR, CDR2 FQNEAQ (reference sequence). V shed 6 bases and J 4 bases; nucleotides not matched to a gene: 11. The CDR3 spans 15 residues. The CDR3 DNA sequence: TGTGCCAGCAGGGGCCACGGGACAGACGGCTATGGCTACACCTTC. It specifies CASRGHGTDGYGYTF.

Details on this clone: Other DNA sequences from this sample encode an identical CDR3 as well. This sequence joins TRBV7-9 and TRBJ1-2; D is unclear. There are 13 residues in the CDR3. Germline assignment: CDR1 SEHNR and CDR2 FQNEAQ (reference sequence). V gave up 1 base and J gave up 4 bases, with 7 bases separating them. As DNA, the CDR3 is TGTGCCAGCAGCTTAGGCGGCAGCTATGGCTACACCTTC. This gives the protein CASSLGGSYGYTF.

The DNA for the CDR3 is TGTGCCAGTAGTTCCCAAAGCGGACAGGGGGCGTGGTACGAGCAGTACTTC. It encodes CASSSQSGQGAWYEQYF. The V and J genes are TRBV19 and TRBJ2-7; 11 bases map to TRBD1. Looked up from germline, CDR1 is LNHDA and CDR2 is SQIVND (reference sequence). The junction had 13 bases not matched to a gene; V was cut back by 5 bases and J by 4 bases. CDR3 length: 17 residues.

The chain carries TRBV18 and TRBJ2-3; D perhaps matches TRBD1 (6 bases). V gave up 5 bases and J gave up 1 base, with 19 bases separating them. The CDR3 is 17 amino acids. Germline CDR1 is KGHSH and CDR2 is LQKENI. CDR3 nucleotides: TGTGCCAGCTCATCCCTTTTACAGGGTGGGGGCACAGATACGCAGTATTTT. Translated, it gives CASSSLLQGGGTDTQYF. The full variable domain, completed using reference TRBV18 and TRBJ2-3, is NAGVMQNPRHLVRRRGQEARLRCSPMKGHSHVYWYRQLPEEGLKFMVYLQKENIIDESGMPKERFSAEFPKEGPSILRIQQVVRGDSAAYFCASSSLLQGGGTDTQYFGPGTRLTVL.

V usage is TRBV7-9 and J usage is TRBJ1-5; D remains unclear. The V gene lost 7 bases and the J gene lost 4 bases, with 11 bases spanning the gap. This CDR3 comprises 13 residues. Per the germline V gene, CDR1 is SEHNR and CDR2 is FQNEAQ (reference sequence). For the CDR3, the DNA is TGTGCCAGCACCATGGGAGGGAATCAGCCCCAGCATTTT. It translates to CASTMGGNQPQHF.

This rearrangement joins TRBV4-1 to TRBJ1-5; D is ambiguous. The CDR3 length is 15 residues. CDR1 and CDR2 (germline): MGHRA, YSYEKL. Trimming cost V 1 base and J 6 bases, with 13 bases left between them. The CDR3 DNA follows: TGCGCCAGCAGCCAAGTTCATCCCACCGGTCAGCCCCAGCATTTT. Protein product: CASSQVHPTGQPQHF.

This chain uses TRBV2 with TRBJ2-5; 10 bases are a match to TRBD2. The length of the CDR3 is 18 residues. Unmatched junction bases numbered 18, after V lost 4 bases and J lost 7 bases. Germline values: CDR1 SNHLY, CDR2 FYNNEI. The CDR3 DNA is TGTGCCAGCAGTGTTTCGGTAGCGGGGGGCCCAATTAAAGCGACCCAGTACTTC. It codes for CASSVSVAGGPIKATQYF.

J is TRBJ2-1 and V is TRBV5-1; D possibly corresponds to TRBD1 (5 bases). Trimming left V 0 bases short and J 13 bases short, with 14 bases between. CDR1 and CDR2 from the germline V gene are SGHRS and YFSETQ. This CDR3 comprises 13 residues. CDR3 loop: CASSLEGLRAQFF. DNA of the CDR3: TGCGCCAGCAGCTTGGAGGGGCTTAGGGCACAGTTCTTC. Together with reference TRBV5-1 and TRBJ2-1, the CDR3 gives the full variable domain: KAGVTQTPRYLIKTRGQQVTLSCSPISGHRSVSWYQQTPGQGLQFLFEYFSETQRNKGNFPGRFSGRQFSNSRSEMNVSTLELGDSALYLCASSLEGLRAQFFGPGTRLTVL.

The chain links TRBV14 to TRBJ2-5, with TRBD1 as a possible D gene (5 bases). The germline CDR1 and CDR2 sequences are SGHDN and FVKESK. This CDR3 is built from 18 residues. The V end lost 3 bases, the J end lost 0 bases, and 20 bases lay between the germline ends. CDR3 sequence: CASSHFIGQNIYQETQYF. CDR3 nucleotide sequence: TGTGCCAGCAGCCATTTCATCGGACAAAATATTTACCAAGAGACCCAGTACTTC. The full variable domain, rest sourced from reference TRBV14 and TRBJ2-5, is EAGVTQFPSHSVIEKGQTVTLRCDPISGHDNLYWYRRVMGKEIKFLLHFVKESKQDESGMPNNRFLAERTGGTYSTLKVQPAELEDSGVYFCASSHFIGQNIYQETQYFGPGTRLLVL.

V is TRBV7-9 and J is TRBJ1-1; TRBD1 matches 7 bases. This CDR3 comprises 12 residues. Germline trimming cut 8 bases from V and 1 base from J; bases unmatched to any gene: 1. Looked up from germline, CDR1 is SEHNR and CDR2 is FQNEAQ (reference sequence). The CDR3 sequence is CASRTGNTEAFF. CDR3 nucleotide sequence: TGTGCCAGCCGGACAGGGAACACTGAAGCTTTCTTT.

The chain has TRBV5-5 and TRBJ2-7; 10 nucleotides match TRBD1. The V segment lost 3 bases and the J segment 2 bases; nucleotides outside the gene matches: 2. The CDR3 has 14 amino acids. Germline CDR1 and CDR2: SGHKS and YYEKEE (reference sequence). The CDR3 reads CASSSGQGAYEQYF. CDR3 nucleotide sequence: TGTGCCAGCAGCTCAGGACAGGGGGCCTACGAGCAGTACTTC.

As DNA, the CDR3 is TGTGCCAGCAGCAGATTTGCCCCAGGGGGCGTCTCCCCAGATACGCAGTATTTT. Protein: CASSRFAPGGVSPDTQYF. This sequence joins TRBV6-4 and TRBJ2-3; 8 bases match TRBD1. The V gene's germline CDR1 is MRHNA and CDR2 SNTAGT. The CDR3 is 18 residues long. The junction had 18 bases not matched to a gene; V was cut back by 6 bases and J by 4 bases.

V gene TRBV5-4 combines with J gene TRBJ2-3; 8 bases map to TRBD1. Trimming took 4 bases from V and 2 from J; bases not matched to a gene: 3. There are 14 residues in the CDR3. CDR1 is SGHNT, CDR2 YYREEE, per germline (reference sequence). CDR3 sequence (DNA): TGTGCCAGCAGCCGGGACAGGTTCACAGATACGCAGTATTTT. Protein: CASSRDRFTDTQYF.

In nucleotides, the CDR3 is TGTGCCAGCAGCGTACAGGGGGGGGATCAGCCCCAGCATTTT. Protein product: CASSVQGGDQPQHF. J is TRBJ1-5 and V is TRBV28, with 8 bases matching TRBD1. CDR1 is MDHEN, CDR2 SYDVKM, per germline. J lost 5 bases, V lost 6 bases, and 6 bases had no gene match. This CDR3 spans 14 amino acids.

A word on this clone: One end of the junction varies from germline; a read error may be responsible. DNA for the CDR3: TGCGCCAGCAGTGAGTCAGGGGACAGTGAGAACTTC. Amino acids: CASSESGDSENF. The chain has TRBV10-2 and TRBJ2-7; 7 bases agree with TRBD1. Looked up from germline, CDR1 is WSHSY and CDR2 is SAAADI. This CDR3 contains 12 residues.

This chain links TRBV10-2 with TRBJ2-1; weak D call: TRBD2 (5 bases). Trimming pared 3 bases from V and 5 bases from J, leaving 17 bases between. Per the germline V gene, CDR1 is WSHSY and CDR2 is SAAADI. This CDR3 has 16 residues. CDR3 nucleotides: TGCGCCAGCAGTGACCTAAGACGGGGATTCGACAATGAGCAGTTCTTC. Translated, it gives CASSDLRRGFDNEQFF.

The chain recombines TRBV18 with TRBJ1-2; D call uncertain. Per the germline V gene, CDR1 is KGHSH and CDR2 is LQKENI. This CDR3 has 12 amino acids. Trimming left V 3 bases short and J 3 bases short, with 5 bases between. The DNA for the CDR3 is TGTGCCAGCTCACCGGGCGACTATGGCTACACCTTC. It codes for CASSPGDYGYTF.

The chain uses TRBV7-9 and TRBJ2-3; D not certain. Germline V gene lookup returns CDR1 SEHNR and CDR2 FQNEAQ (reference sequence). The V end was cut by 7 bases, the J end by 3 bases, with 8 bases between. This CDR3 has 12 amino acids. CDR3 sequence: CASIYQTDTQYF. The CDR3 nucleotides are TGTGCCAGCATCTATCAAACAGATACGCAGTATTTT. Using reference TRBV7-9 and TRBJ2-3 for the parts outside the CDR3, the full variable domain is DTGVSQNPRHKITKRGQNVTFRCDPISEHNRLYWYRQTLGQGPEFLTYFQNEAQLEKSRLLSDRFSAERPKGSFSTLEIQRTEQGDSAMYLCASIYQTDTQYFGPGTRLTVL.

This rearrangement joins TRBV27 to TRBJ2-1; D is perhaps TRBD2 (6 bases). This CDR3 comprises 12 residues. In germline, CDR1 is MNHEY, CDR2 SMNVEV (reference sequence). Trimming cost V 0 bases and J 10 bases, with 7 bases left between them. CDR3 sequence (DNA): TGTGCCAGCAGTTTATCGGGGAGGGAGCAGTTCTTC. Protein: CASSLSGREQFF.

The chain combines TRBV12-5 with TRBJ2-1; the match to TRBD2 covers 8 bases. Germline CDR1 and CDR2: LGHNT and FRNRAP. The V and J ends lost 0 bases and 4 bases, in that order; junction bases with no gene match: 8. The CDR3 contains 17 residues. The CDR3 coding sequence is TGTGCTAGTGGTTTGGTGGCGGGGGGCCGTTTTTACAATGAGCAGTTCTTC. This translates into CASGLVAGGRFYNEQFF. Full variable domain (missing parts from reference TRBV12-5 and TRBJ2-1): DARVTQTPRHKVTEMGQEVTMRCQPILGHNTVFWYRQTMMQGLELLAYFRNRAPLDDSGMPKDRFSAEMPDATLATLKIQPSEPRDSAVYFCASGLVAGGRFYNEQFFGPGTRLTVL.

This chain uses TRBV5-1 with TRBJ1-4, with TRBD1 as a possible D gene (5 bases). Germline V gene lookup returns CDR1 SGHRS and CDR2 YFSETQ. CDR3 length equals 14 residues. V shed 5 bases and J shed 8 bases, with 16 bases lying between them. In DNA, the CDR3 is TGCGCCAGCAGATCGGACACCGACGCCGAAAAACTGTTTTTT. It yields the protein CASRSDTDAEKLFF. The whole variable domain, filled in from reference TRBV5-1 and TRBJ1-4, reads KAGVTQTPRYLIKTRGQQVTLSCSPISGHRSVSWYQQTPGQGLQFLFEYFSETQRNKGNFPGRFSGRQFSNSRSEMNVSTLELGDSALYLCASRSDTDAEKLFFGSGTQLSVL.

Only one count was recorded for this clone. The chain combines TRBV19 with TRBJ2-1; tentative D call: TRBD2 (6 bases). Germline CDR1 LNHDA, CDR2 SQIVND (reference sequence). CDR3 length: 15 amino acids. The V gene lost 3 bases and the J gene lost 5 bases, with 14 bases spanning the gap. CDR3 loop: CASSIRVWGDNEQFF. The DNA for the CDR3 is TGTGCCAGTAGTATCCGAGTCTGGGGGGACAATGAGCAGTTCTTC.

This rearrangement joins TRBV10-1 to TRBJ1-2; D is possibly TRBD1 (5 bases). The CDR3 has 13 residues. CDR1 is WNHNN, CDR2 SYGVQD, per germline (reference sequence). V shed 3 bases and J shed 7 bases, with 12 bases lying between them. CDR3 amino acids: CASSDFRVGGYTF. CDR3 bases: TGCGCCAGCAGTGATTTCAGGGTTGGTGGCTACACCTTC.

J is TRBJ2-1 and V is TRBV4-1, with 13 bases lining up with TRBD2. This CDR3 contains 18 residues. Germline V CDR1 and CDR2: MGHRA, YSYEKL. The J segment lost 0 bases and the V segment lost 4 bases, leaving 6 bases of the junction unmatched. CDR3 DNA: TGCGCCAGCAGCCTTTGGACTAGCGGGGGCTTCTCCTACAATGAGCAGTTCTTC. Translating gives CASSLWTSGGFSYNEQFF.

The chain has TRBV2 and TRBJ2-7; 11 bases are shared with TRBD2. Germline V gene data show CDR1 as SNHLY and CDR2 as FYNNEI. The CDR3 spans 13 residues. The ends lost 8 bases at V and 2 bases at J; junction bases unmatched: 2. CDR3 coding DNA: TGTGCCAGCGGACTAGCGGGTCCCTACGAGCAGTACTTC. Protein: CASGLAGPYEQYF.